The rows below give T cell receptor beta chains drawn from one sample of a study of cytomegalovirus exposure and HLA in healthy donors. Profiled with immunoSEQ multiplex PCR; TCRdb holds only in-frame clones, not every one. In the table there are 190,000 or so clones, 75% to 85% of which are singletons. Sequenced: PBMCs. The receptors originated from a male donor in good health and CMV-seropositive. The CDR3 runs from the conserved cysteine through the conserved F or W. The D gene is left open where the match is weak. Some rows mark clone size as missing; the rest say once, few, many or name a class of expanded clone.

D,J,V,size,DNA,CDR3
TRBD2,TRBJ2-1,TRBV5-1,-,TGCGCCAGCAGCTTGTCGCTAGCGGGGAGCTCCTACAATGAGCAGTTCTTC,CASSLSLAGSSYNEQFF
TRBD1,TRBJ2-3,TRBV5-6,few,TGTGCCAGCAGCTTTGTAGGAGGACAGGGAATGTATACGCAGTATTTT,CASSFVGGQGMYTQYF
TRBD1,TRBJ2-7,TRBV7-2,-,TGTGCCAGCAGCCCCGACAGGGTCCCCCCCTATGACGAGCAGTACTTC,CASSPDRVPPYDEQYF
-,TRBJ2-7,TRBV29-1,-,TGCAGCGTCGTCCTCAGCTCCTACGAGCAGTACTTC,CSVVLSSYEQYF
TRBD2,TRBJ2-1,TRBV4-3,-,TGCGCCAGCAGCCAAGATCTGGCCCTTGGCGGGGGGGTGGGGAATGAGCAGTTCTTC,CASSQDLALGGGVGNEQFF
TRBD1,TRBJ1-5,TRBV7-8,-,TGTGCCAGCAGCTTAGGGTCAGGGGGCAACCATCAGCCCCAGCATTTT,CASSLGSGGNHQPQHF
TRBD1,TRBJ2-7,TRBV7-2,-,TGTGCCAGCACCCCACAAAGGGACAGGGCGCACGAGCAGTACTTC,CASTPQRDRAHEQYF
TRBD1,TRBJ2-7,TRBV27,-,TGTGCCACCCATCCCGGACAGGGTCCGTACGAGCAGTACTTC,CATHPGQGPYEQYF
TRBD1,TRBJ2-7,TRBV4-3,-,TGCGCCAGCAGCCAAGAGGGACAGGGGGCCTACGAGCAGTACTTC,CASSQEGQGAYEQYF
-,TRBJ1-4,TRBV6-6,few,TGTGCCAGCAGGAGGGACTTACCAACTAATGAAAAACTGTTTTTT,CASRRDLPTNEKLFF
-,TRBJ2-5,TRBV18,few,TGTGCCAGCTCACCCGGGGTGACTAGTGGATGGCAAGAGACCCAGTACTTC,CASSPGVTSGWQETQYF
TRBD1,TRBJ1-5,TRBV19,-,TGTGCCAGTAACGCCCCCTCGGGGACAGGGAGCAATCAGCCCCAGCATTTT,CASNAPSGTGSNQPQHF
-,TRBJ2-2,TRBV28,once,TGTGCCAGCAGTTTAGGACCGACTACGAACACCGGGGAGCTGTTTTTT,CASSLGPTTNTGELFF
-,TRBJ1-5,TRBV7-2,-,TGTGCCAGCAGCTTAGACCAGGGTGATCGAGGGCCCCAGCATTTT,CASSLDQGDRGPQHF
-,TRBJ2-7,TRBV7-2,-,TGTGCCAGCAGCCCCGAGGTCGGCGAGCAGTACTTC,CASSPEVGEQYF
TRBD1,TRBJ2-5,TRBV5-1,-,TGCGCCAGCAGCTTGAGGTTTATAGGGGGCCCCGAAGAGACCCAGTACTTC,CASSLRFIGGPEETQYF
TRBD2,TRBJ2-1,TRBV7-6,-,TGTGCCAGCAGCTCAAAGACTAGCCCGAACAATGAGCAGTTCTTC,CASSSKTSPNNEQFF
TRBD1,TRBJ1-2,TRBV18,-,TGTGCCAGCTCACCTGGGACAGATAACTATGGCTACACCTTC,CASSPGTDNYGYTF
TRBD2,TRBJ2-1,TRBV5-1,-,TGCGCCAGCAGCTTGAGCCTAGCGGGGGGGTATCCGAATGAGCAGTTCTTC,CASSLSLAGGYPNEQFF
-,TRBJ1-6,TRBV5-4,-,TGTGCCAGCAGCTTGGTCGGCAGCGTATCACCCCTCCACTTT,CASSLVGSVSPLHF
-,TRBJ2-1,TRBV27,-,TGTGCCAGCACCCAGCGGAGGAGCTCCTACAATGAGCAGTTCTTC,CASTQRRSSYNEQFF